This T cell receptor (beta chain) was captured in a study of T cells expressing NK-cell markers. In the study overall: Seven donors tested HCMV-seropositive and one tested seronegative among the eight sequenced.

The CDR3 is made up of 13 amino acids. Germline V lookup: CDR1 SQVTM, CDR2 ANQGSEA. TCRdb reprocessed the 5' RACE reads; each CDR3 protein has one entry and no DNA is given. This sample's clone table lists hundreds of thousands of distinct CDR3 sequences. On this clonotype itself: Antigen unknown.

Whole-study findings and limits: In a group of several donors, dominant NKG2C+ clonotypes represented roughly 1.0-7.0% of CD8+ T cells. In a handful of donors, these clonotypes also led the CD3+CD56-NKG2C+ fraction.

This clonotype was sampled from a man younger than 35 in good health. V usage is TRBV29-1 and J usage is TRBJ2-1. Source material: blood T cells: a sorted CD56 or NKG2C T cell subset, CD4+ or CD8+ T cells, or bulk PBMC T cells (not recorded which). CDR3 in amino acids: CSVEGIQYNEQFF.